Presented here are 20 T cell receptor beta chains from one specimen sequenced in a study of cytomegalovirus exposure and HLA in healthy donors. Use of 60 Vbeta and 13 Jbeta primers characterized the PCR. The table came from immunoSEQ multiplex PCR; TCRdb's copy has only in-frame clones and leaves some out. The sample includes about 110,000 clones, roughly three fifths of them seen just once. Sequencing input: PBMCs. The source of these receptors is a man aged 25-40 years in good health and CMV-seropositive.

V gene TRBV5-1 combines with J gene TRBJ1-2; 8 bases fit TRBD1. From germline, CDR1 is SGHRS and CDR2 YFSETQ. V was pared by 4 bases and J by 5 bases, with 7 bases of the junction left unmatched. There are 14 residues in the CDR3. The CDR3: CASSTDRGGYGYTF. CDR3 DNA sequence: TGCGCCAGCAGCACCGACAGGGGCGGATATGGCTACACCTTC.

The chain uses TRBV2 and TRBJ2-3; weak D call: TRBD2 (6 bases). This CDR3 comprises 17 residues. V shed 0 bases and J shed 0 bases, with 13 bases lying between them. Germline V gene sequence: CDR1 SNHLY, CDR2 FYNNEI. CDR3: CASSEASGGPSTDTQYF. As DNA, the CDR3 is TGTGCCAGCAGTGAAGCTAGCGGAGGACCTAGCACAGATACGCAGTATTTT.

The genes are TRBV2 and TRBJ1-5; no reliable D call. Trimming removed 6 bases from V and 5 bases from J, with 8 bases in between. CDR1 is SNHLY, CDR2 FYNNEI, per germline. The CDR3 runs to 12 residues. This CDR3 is CASRNRDQPQHF. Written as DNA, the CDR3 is TGTGCCAGCAGGAATCGGGATCAGCCCCAGCATTTT. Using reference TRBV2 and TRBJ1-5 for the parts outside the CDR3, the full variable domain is EPEVTQTPSHQVTQMGQEVILRCVPISNHLYFYWYRQILGQKVEFLVSFYNNEISEKSEIFDDQFSVERPDGSNFTLKIRSTKLEDSAMYFCASRNRDQPQHFGDGTRLSIL.

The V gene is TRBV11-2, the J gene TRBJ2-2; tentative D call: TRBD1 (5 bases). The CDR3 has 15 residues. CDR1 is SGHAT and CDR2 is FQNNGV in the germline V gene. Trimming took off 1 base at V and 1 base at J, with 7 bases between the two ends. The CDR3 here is CASSLGQGNTGELFF. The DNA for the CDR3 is TGTGCCAGCAGCTTAGGCCAGGGGAACACCGGGGAGCTGTTTTTT.

The CDR3 here is CASSSPRQGKTPLHF. The CDR3 DNA sequence: TGTGCCAGCAGCTCGCCAAGACAGGGGAAGACACCCCTCCACTTT. The V and J genes are TRBV7-2 and TRBJ1-6, with 8 positions matching TRBD1. The germline CDR1 and CDR2 sequences are SGHTA and FQGNSA. CDR3 size: 15 residues. V lost 4 bases, J lost 11 bases, and 10 bases stayed unmatched.

The CDR3 sequence: CASNQGALNQPQHF. Written as DNA, the CDR3 is TGTGCCAGCAACCAGGGGGCCCTCAATCAGCCCCAGCATTTT. The V and J genes are TRBV6-1 and TRBJ1-5; 8 bases are shared with TRBD1. V shed 7 bases, J shed 3 bases, and the junction held 5 bases outside the gene matches. Germline CDR1 reads MNHNS; CDR2 reads SASEGT. CDR3 length equals 14 residues.

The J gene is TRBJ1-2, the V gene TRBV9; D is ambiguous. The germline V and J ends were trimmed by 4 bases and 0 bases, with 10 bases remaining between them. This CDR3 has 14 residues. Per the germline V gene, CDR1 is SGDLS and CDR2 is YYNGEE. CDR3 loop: CASSPLFSNYGYTF. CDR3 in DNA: TGTGCCAGCAGCCCCTTATTTTCTAACTATGGCTACACCTTC.

DNA for the CDR3: TGTGCCAGCAGTTTATACCCGGACCTCCGCGGGGGGTTTCAGCCCCAGCATTTT. This sequence encodes CASSLYPDLRGGFQPQHF. The chain uses TRBV27 and TRBJ1-5; maybe TRBD1 (5 bases). V shed 1 base and J shed 6 bases, with 22 bases lying between them. This CDR3 has 18 amino acids. In germline, CDR1 is MNHEY, CDR2 SMNVEV (reference sequence).

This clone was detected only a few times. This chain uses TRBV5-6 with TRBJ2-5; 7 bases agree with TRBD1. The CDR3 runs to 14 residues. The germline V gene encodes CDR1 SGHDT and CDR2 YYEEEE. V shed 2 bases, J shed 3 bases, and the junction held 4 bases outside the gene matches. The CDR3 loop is CASSFWQGEETQYF. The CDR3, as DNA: TGTGCCAGCAGCTTCTGGCAGGGGGAAGAGACCCAGTACTTC.

The CDR3, as DNA: TGTGCCAGCACCCCCTCCCAAGAGACCCAGTACTTC. Translation: CASTPSQETQYF. The V call is TRBV6-6, the J call TRBJ2-5; D remains ambiguous. The CDR3 spans 12 residues. Per germline, CDR1 MNHNY and CDR2 SVGAGI (reference sequence). V lost 7 bases, J lost 1 base, and 7 bases lay in between.

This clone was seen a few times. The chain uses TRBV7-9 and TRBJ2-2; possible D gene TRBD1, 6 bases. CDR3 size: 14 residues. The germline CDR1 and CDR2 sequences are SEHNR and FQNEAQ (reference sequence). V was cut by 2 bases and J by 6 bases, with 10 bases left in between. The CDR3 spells CASSLRGTPGELFF. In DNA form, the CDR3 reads TGTGCCAGCAGCTTAAGGGGGACCCCCGGGGAGCTGTTTTTT.

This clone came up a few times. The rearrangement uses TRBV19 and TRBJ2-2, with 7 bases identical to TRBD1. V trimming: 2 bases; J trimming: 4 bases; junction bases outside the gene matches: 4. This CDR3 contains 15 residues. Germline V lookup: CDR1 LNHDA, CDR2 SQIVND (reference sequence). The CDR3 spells CASSIQQGRTGELFF. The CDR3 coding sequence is TGTGCCAGTAGTATACAACAGGGGCGCACCGGGGAGCTGTTTTTT.

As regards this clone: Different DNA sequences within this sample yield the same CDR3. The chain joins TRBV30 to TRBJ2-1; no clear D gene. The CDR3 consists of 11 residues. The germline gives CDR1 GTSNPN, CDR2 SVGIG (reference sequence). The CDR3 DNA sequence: TGTGCTTCCCTTGCCTACAATGAGCAGTTCTTC. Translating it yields CASLAYNEQFF.

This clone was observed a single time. The CDR3 DNA is TGTGCCAGCAGCCGTACGGGACAGGTTGTCTCCTACAATGAGCAGTTCTTC. It yields the protein CASSRTGQVVSYNEQFF. The genes are TRBV21-1 and TRBJ2-1; the table assigns TRBD1, which was not confirmed against the DNA. TRBV21-1 is an annotated pseudogene. The CDR3 spans 17 residues.

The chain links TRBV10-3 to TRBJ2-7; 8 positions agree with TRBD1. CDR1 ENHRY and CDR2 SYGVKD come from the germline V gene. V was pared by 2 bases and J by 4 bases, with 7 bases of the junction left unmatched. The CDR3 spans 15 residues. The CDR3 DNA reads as TGTGCCATCAGTGAGAGCTTGGACAGGGTGTACGAGCAGTACTTC. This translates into CAISESLDRVYEQYF.

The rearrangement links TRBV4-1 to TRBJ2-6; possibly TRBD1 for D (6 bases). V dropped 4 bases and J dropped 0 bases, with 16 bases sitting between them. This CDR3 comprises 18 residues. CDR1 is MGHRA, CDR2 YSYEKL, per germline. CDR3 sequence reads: CASSRGTIGASGANVLTF. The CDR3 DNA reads TGCGCCAGCAGCCGGGGGACAATAGGGGCCTCTGGGGCCAACGTCCTGACTTTC.

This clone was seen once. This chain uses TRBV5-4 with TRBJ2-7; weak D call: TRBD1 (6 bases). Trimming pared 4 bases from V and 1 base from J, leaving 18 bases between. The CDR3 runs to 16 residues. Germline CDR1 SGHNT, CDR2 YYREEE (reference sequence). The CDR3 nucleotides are TGTGCCAGCAGCGCACCCGGGACACAAACGTCCTACGAGCAGTACTTC. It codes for CASSAPGTQTSYEQYF.

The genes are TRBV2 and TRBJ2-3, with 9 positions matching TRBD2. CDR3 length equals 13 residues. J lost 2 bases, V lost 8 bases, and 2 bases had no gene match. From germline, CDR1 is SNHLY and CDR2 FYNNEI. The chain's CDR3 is CASERGATDTQYF. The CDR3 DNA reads TGTGCCAGCGAGCGGGGGGCCACAGATACGCAGTATTTT.

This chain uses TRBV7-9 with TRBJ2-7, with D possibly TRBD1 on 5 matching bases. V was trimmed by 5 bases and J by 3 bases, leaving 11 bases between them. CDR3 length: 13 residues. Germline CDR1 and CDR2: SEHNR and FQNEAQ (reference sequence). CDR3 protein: CASSPVQGYEQYF. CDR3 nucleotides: TGTGCCAGCAGCCCAGTCCAGGGCTACGAGCAGTACTTC.

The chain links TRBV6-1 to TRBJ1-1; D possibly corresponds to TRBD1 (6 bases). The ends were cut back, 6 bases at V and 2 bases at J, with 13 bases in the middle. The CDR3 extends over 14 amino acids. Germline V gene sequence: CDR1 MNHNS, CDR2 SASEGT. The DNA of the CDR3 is TGTGCCAGCAGGATAGGGGGAATAAACACTGAAGCTTTCTTT. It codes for CASRIGGINTEAFF.